The TCR beta chain under discussion was sequenced for a study of blood T cell repertoires in COVID-19. TCRdb keeps only in-frame clones here, not all; method: immunoSEQ multiplex PCR. Of fewer than 350,000 clones in the sample, 85% to 90% were seen once. V was pared by 0 bases and J by 4 bases, with 6 bases between. In germline, CDR1 is KGHSH, CDR2 LQKENI. The CDR3 length is 14 residues. The sample was PBMCs or T cells enriched from blood (not recorded which). This TCR came from a woman aged 18-35 years with acute COVID-19. The chain joins TRBV18 to TRBJ2-2, with a tentative D call TRBD2 (6 bases). CDR3 sequence: CASSPPEGTGELFF. The CDR3 bases are TGTGCCAGCTCACCACCGGAGGGCACCGGGGAGCTGTTTTTT.